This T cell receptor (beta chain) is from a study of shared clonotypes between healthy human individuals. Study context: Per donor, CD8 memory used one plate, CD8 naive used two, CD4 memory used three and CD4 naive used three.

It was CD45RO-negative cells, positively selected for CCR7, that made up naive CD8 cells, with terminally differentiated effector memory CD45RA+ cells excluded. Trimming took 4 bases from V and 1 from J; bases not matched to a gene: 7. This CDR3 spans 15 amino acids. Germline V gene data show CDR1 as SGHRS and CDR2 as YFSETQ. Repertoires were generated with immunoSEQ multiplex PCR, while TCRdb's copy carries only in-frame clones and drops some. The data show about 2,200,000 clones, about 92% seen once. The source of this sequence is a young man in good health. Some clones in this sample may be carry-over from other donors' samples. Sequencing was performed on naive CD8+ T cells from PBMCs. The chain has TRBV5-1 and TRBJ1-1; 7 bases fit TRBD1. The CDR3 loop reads CASSPLGTENTEAFF. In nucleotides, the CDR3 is TGCGCCAGCAGCCCGTTGGGGACAGAGAACACTGAAGCTTTCTTT.